This entry describes one T cell receptor (beta chain). Its specificity is unknown. Method: immunoSEQ multiplex PCR; TCRdb's copy keeps in-frame clones and lacks some. The table has tens of thousands of clones, around 80% seen once. CDR3 length equals 13 residues. CDR1 and CDR2 from the germline V gene are SGHRS and YFSETQ. V shed 3 bases and J shed 1 base, with 8 bases lying between them. The sample belongs to a study of CD4 T cells in relation to SARS-CoV-2 and coronaviruses. This sequence was found in an adult with COVID-19. This chain connects TRBV5-1 to TRBJ2-7; perhaps TRBD2 as D (6 bases). The sample taken for sequencing was memory CD4+ T cells from PBMCs, cultured in vitro. CDR3 loop: CASSYGGSYEQYF. The CDR3 DNA follows: TGCGCCAGCAGCTACGGGGGATCCTACGAGCAGTACTTC.